Below, 27 T cell receptor beta chains from the same sample are listed, as sequenced in a study of patients and donors after allogeneic stem cell transplantation. TCRdb independently ran MiXCR on the RT-PCR reads; one entry per CDR3 protein. The sample records more than 850,000 distinct CDR3 sequences, roughly 17% being singletons. The sample comprised blood, either unsorted or a sorted T cell fraction (not recorded which). The receptors were gathered from a human donor who was either an allogeneic HSCT recipient or a stem cell or donor lymphocyte infusion donor (not recorded which). It is not recorded whose cells these are; they may come from a transplant donor.

In its sample, this clonotype was seen a few times. J is TRBJ1-1 and V is TRBV9; TRBD1 agrees at 7 bases. Germline CDR1 SGDLS, CDR2 YYNGEE. The length of the CDR3 is 14 residues. V dropped 3 bases and J dropped 1; count of bases not matched to a gene: 3. CDR3 DNA sequence: TGTGCCAGCAGCGCTACAGGGGCGAACACTGAAGCTTTCTTT. This translates into CASSATGANTEAFF. Full variable domain (rest looked up from reference TRBV9 and TRBJ1-1): DSGVTQTPKHLITATGQRVTLRCSPRSGDLSVYWYQQSLDQGLQFLIQYYNGEERAKGNILERFSAQQFPDLHSELNLSSLELGDSALYFCASSATGANTEAFFGQGTRLTVV.

This sequence joins TRBV7-2 and TRBJ2-7, with 12 bases aligning to TRBD2. This CDR3 contains 14 residues. V gave up 6 bases and J gave up 6 bases; unmatched junction bases: 6. In germline, CDR1 is SGHTA, CDR2 FQGNSA. The CDR3 is CASRLTSGSGEQYF. CDR3 in DNA: TGTGCCAGCAGATTGACTAGCGGGAGTGGCGAGCAGTACTTC.

J is TRBJ2-5 and V is TRBV20-1; D gene unclear. This CDR3 is built from 13 residues. Germline CDR1 and CDR2: DFQATT and SNEGSKA (reference sequence). V was trimmed by 3 bases and J by 6 bases, leaving 14 bases between them. The CDR3 loop reads CSARVSIGQTQYF. CDR3 nucleotides: TGCAGTGCTAGGGTCAGCATCGGACAGACCCAGTACTTC.

CDR3: CASTTRSRGRSRSETQYF. The CDR3 DNA is TGTGCCAGCACCACGAGGTCACGGGGCCGTAGCAGGTCAGAGACCCAGTACTTC. The chain is built from TRBV6-1 and TRBJ2-5; D is tentatively TRBD1 or TRBD2 (5 bases each). CDR1 and CDR2 (germline): MNHNS, SASEGT. The CDR3 consists of 18 residues. Trimming removed 7 bases from V and 4 bases from J, with 28 bases in between.

The chain uses TRBV5-1 and TRBJ1-1, with TRBD1 as a possible D gene (5 bases). Germline V lookup: CDR1 SGHRS, CDR2 YFSETQ. V was trimmed by 0 bases and J by 4 bases, leaving 16 bases between them. This CDR3 has 16 residues. The CDR3 region has the DNA TGCGCCAGCAGCTTGGAGGTGGGGGGGAGGCGCACTGAAGCTTTCTTT. Translation: CASSLEVGGRRTEAFF.

The rearrangement uses TRBV20-1 and TRBJ1-1; D is uncertain. The V gene lost 6 bases and the J gene lost 1 base, with 12 bases spanning the gap. Germline-derived CDR1 and CDR2 are DFQATT and SNEGSKA (reference sequence). The length of the CDR3 is 13 residues. CDR3 sequence (DNA): TGCAGTGCCCGGAGGCGGACGAACACTGAAGCTTTCTTT. Its protein is CSARRRTNTEAFF.

This clonotype has only a few counts. The chain uses TRBV27 and TRBJ1-3; the D is unclear. Trimming cost V 5 bases and J 0 bases, with 14 bases left between them. Germline loops: CDR1 MNHEY, CDR2 SMNVEV (reference sequence). The CDR3 contains 16 residues. The CDR3 spells CASSLPIDRSGNTIYF. CDR3 sequence (DNA): TGTGCCAGCAGTCTACCAATCGACCGCTCTGGAAACACCATATATTTT.

This chain links TRBV14 with TRBJ1-1, with no clear D. Trimming pared 5 bases from V and 11 bases from J, leaving 15 bases between. The CDR3 consists of 12 residues. Germline CDR1 and CDR2: SGHDN and FVKESK. In DNA form, the CDR3 reads TGTGCCAGCAGCACAGCCCCAGTGCACGCTTTCTTT. It codes for CASSTAPVHAFF.

This clonotype was recorded a few times. The chain recombines TRBV5-5 with TRBJ2-7; D tentatively fits TRBD1 or TRBD2 (6 bases each). The length of the CDR3 is 16 residues. The V end was cut by 4 bases, the J end by 1 base, with 18 bases between. The germline gives CDR1 SGHKS, CDR2 YYEKEE (reference sequence). The DNA for the CDR3 is TGTGCCAGCAGCCACACTGGGGGGCACCAGTCCTACGAGCAGTACTTC. This translates into CASSHTGGHQSYEQYF.

The chain uses TRBV6-1 and TRBJ2-3; the match to TRBD2 covers 14 bases. Germline-derived CDR1 and CDR2 are MNHNS and SASEGT. The CDR3 has 16 residues. Trimming took 6 bases from V and 5 from J; bases not matched to a gene: 7. The CDR3, as DNA: TGTGCCAGCAGCTCGGGACTAGCGGGAGCTAAAGATACGCAGTATTTT. Translated: CASSSGLAGAKDTQYF.

This clonotype was recorded at least ten times. The chain uses TRBV6-1 and TRBJ1-5, with D perhaps TRBD1 (6 bases). Germline V gene lookup returns CDR1 MNHNS and CDR2 SASEGT. The ends were cut back, 4 bases at V and 1 base at J, with 8 bases in the middle. There are 14 residues in the CDR3. CDR3 nucleotide sequence: TGTGCCAGCAGTGGGACAGCCAGCAATCAGCCCCAGCATTTT. Translated: CASSGTASNQPQHF.

As DNA, the CDR3 is TGCGCCAGCAGCGCCGGGACAGGGGGTGGAAATACGCAGTATTTT. Protein sequence: CASSAGTGGGNTQYF. This rearrangement joins TRBV5-1 to TRBJ2-3, with 11 bases fitting TRBD1. The CDR3 extends over 15 amino acids. Trimming removed 4 bases from V and 7 bases from J; junction bases left unmatched: 8. Per the germline V gene, CDR1 is SGHRS and CDR2 is YFSETQ.

The rearrangement links TRBV15 to TRBJ2-3, with TRBD1 identical over 10 bases. Germline loops: CDR1 LNHNV, CDR2 YYDKDF (reference sequence). The ends lost 0 bases at V and 6 bases at J; junction bases unmatched: 3. This CDR3 is built from 15 residues. CDR3 amino acids: CATSRDGTGVDTQYF. The CDR3 nucleotides read TGTGCCACCAGCAGAGATGGGACAGGGGTGGATACGCAGTATTTT.

The rearrangement joins TRBV3-1 to TRBJ2-3; no definite D call. The V and J ends lost 3 bases and 9 bases respectively, with 13 bases between them. Germline CDR1 reads LGHDT; CDR2 reads YNNKEL (reference sequence). This CDR3 spans 13 amino acids. The CDR3 DNA reads as TGTGCCAGCAGCCAGCAACGGCTGGGGACGCAGTATTTT. Residues: CASSQQRLGTQYF.

This clonotype appeared a few times. This sequence joins TRBV11-2 and TRBJ1-1, with 7 positions matching TRBD1. J was trimmed by 0 bases and V by 5 bases; bases with no gene match: 15. CDR1 and CDR2 from the germline V gene are SGHAT and FQNNGV. This CDR3 region has 18 residues. The CDR3 DNA reads as TGTGCCAGCAGCAACCGACAGGGCAAGAATTTAATGAACACTGAAGCTTTCTTT. Translation: CASSNRQGKNLMNTEAFF.

This clonotype was recorded many times. V is TRBV9 and J is TRBJ2-1; TRBD2 matches at 11 bases. With 3 bases clipped from V and 14 bases from J, the junction kept 4 bases outside the gene matches. CDR3 length equals 12 residues. Germline lookup yields CDR1 SGDLS and CDR2 YYNGEE. CDR3 in DNA: TGTGCCAGCAGCGCTAGCGGGGGGTCAAAGTTCTTC. Its translation is CASSASGGSKFF.

A few counts support this clonotype. V is TRBV5-1 and J is TRBJ2-1, with D maybe TRBD2 (5 bases). The germline V and J ends were trimmed by 0 bases and 6 bases, with 13 bases remaining between them. CDR3 size: 15 residues. Per germline, CDR1 SGHRS and CDR2 YFSETQ. The DNA for the CDR3 is TGCGCCAGCAGCTTGGGCTTGACTATTTTCAATGAGCAGTTCTTC. This gives the protein CASSLGLTIFNEQFF.

The rearrangement links TRBV7-3 to TRBJ1-5; D unresolved. The CDR3 runs to 13 residues. The ends were cut back, 6 bases at V and 6 bases at J, with 12 bases in the middle. Germline values: CDR1 SGHTA, CDR2 FQGTGA. The DNA for the CDR3 is TGTGCCAGCAGTATCGGGGAGGGTCAGCCCCAGCATTTT. This encodes CASSIGEGQPQHF.

The chain recombines TRBV2 with TRBJ2-4, with D unclear. V was cut by 7 bases and J by 0 bases, with 10 bases left in between. The CDR3 loop spans 14 amino acids. Germline V lookup: CDR1 SNHLY, CDR2 FYNNEI. The CDR3 sequence: CASKRTVAKNIQYF. The CDR3 DNA reads as TGTGCCAGCAAACGGACGGTAGCCAAAAACATTCAGTACTTC.

This clonotype was counted between two and nine times. The chain recombines TRBV30 with TRBJ2-3, with 7 positions matching TRBD2. Germline V gives CDR1 GTSNPN, CDR2 SVGIG (reference sequence). Trimming cost V 0 bases and J 3 bases; bases outside gene matches: 6. CDR3 length: 15 residues. In DNA, the CDR3 is TGTGCCTGGAGTGTCCAGGGCGGGAGAACAGATACGCAGTATTTT. This codes for CAWSVQGGRTDTQYF. The full variable domain, in which reference TRBV30 and TRBJ2-3 provide the parts outside the CDR3, is SQTIHQWPATLVQPVGSPLSLECTVEGTSNPNLYWYRQAAGRGLQLLFYSVGIGQISSEVPQNLSASRPQDRQFILSSKKLLLSDSGFYLCAWSVQGGRTDTQYFGPGTRLTVL.

This clonotype was seen at least ten times. The rearrangement uses TRBV12-3 or TRBV12-4 and TRBJ2-5; D could derive from TRBD1 or TRBD2 (5 bases each). There are 15 residues in the CDR3. V was trimmed by 8 bases and J by 0 bases, leaving 16 bases between them. The chain's CDR3 is CASVPRVGDQETQYF. The CDR3 DNA follows: TGTGCCAGCGTACCTCGGGTGGGGGACCAAGAGACCCAGTACTTC.

This clonotype appeared a few times. J is TRBJ2-7 and V is TRBV5-1; TRBD1 is a possible D gene (9 bases). Germline-derived CDR1 and CDR2 are SGHRS and YFSETQ. The CDR3 is made up of 15 amino acids. V was cut by 4 bases and J by 1 base, with 15 bases left in between. As DNA, the CDR3 is TGCGCCAGCAGCCGGGAGGGACAGGGTTCCTACGAGCAGTACTTC. Protein sequence: CASSREGQGSYEQYF.

This clonotype was detected only a few times. The rearrangement links TRBV11-2 to TRBJ2-5; D gene unclear. This CDR3 has 18 residues. V lost 1 base and J 0 bases, leaving 18 bases between the germline ends. Germline V gene sequence: CDR1 SGHAT, CDR2 FQNNGV. CDR3 DNA: TGTGCCAGCAGCTTAGGAAGTGGACGGCTCGGGTACCAAGAGACCCAGTACTTC. It encodes CASSLGSGRLGYQETQYF.

The J gene is TRBJ2-3, the V gene TRBV20-1; D is possibly TRBD2 (9 bases). The CDR3 totals 16 residues. Between the trimmed V and J ends, which lost 5 bases and 2 bases, there was a span of 20 bases. Germline loops: CDR1 DFQATT, CDR2 SNEGSKA (reference sequence). The CDR3 sequence is CSAPRGLAGNTDTQYF. CDR3 in DNA: TGCAGTGCTCCCAGGGGGCTAGCGGGGAACACAGATACGCAGTATTTT.

This clonotype has more than one count but fewer than ten. The gene calls are TRBV5-1 and TRBJ1-6, with 10 bases matching TRBD1. The CDR3 extends over 17 amino acids. Germline CDR1 reads SGHRS; CDR2 reads YFSETQ. After removal of 2 bases from V and 11 bases from J, the junction contained 13 bases not matched to a gene. The CDR3 DNA reads as TGCGCCAGCAGCTTCAAAACCGGGACAGGGGTTGGGACACCCCTCCACTTT. This codes for CASSFKTGTGVGTPLHF.

In this sample, this clonotype turned up a few times. The rearrangement joins TRBV6-5 to TRBJ1-4; a weak D match, TRBD1 (6 bases). The V gene's germline CDR1 is MNHEY and CDR2 SVGAGI. The CDR3 contains 15 residues. The ends were cut back, 0 bases at V and 2 bases at J, with 7 bases in the middle. The CDR3 DNA sequence: TGTGCCAGCAGTTACTCGGGGGGCACTAATGAAAAACTGTTTTTT. Translating gives CASSYSGGTNEKLFF.

This clonotype was detected only a few times. The chain combines TRBV7-3 with TRBJ2-7, with no clear D. Between the trimmed V and J ends, which lost 1 base and 3 bases, there was a span of 13 bases. This CDR3 comprises 15 residues. Germline assignment: CDR1 SGHTA and CDR2 FQGTGA. CDR3 sequence: CASSLNGRAIYEQYF. DNA of the CDR3: TGTGCCAGCAGCTTAAATGGACGGGCTATCTACGAGCAGTACTTC.